These T cell receptor beta chains were read from a single sample in a study of siplizumab effects on memory and regulatory T cells. These receptors have no known antigen. TCRdb's table, derived via immunoSEQ multiplex PCR, lists solely in-frame clones and lacks some. The table records 9,500 to 13,000 clones, about 45% of them present only once. The source material was CFSE-low (dividing) CD4+ T cells sorted from an allogeneic mixed lymphocyte reaction. Receptors originate from a human donor in good health; the cells came from an allogeneic mixed lymphocyte reaction. The CDR3 runs from the conserved cysteine through the conserved F or W. D genes are given only for firm matches. Some rows have no size entry. The others give once, few or many, or a class for an expanded clone.

clone_size: -; d_call: -; v_call: TRBV5-1; j_call: TRBJ2-2; cdr3_aa: CASSLNQGAGELFF; cdr3_nt: TGCGCCAGCAGCTTGAACCAGGGCGCCGGGGAGCTGTTTTTT
clone_size: -; d_call: -; v_call: TRBV5-4; j_call: TRBJ1-1; cdr3_aa: CASSLEQRGTEAFF; cdr3_nt: TGTGCCAGCAGCTTGGAACAAAGGGGCACTGAAGCTTTCTTT
clone_size: -; d_call: -; v_call: TRBV11-2; j_call: TRBJ2-5; cdr3_aa: CVSSRQVQETQYF; cdr3_nt: TGTGTCAGCAGCAGACAGGTACAAGAGACCCAGTACTTC
clone_size: -; d_call: TRBD2; v_call: TRBV5-1; j_call: TRBJ2-7; cdr3_aa: CASSLGTSGSYEQYF; cdr3_nt: TGCGCCAGCAGCTTGGGGACTAGCGGGAGCTACGAGCAGTACTTC
clone_size: -; d_call: TRBD2; v_call: TRBV5-1; j_call: TRBJ2-1; cdr3_aa: CASSVRTSGGDQQFF; cdr3_nt: TGCGCCAGCAGCGTGAGGACTAGCGGGGGGGACCAGCAGTTCTTC
clone_size: -; d_call: -; v_call: TRBV2; j_call: TRBJ2-2; cdr3_aa: CASSELLANTGELFF; cdr3_nt: TGTGCCAGCAGTGAACTGTTGGCAAACACCGGGGAGCTGTTTTTT
clone_size: medium-sized; d_call: -; v_call: TRBV4-2; j_call: TRBJ1-5; cdr3_aa: CASSQDNGGGQPQHF; cdr3_nt: TGTGCCAGCAGCCAAGATAATGGTGGTGGTCAGCCCCAGCATTTT
clone_size: -; d_call: -; v_call: TRBV5-1; j_call: TRBJ2-3; cdr3_aa: CASSLRTGRGDTQYF; cdr3_nt: TGCGCCAGCAGCTTGAGGACAGGACGGGGGGATACGCAGTATTTT
clone_size: large; d_call: -; v_call: TRBV5-6; j_call: TRBJ1-5; cdr3_aa: CASSLWNDQPQHF; cdr3_nt: TGTGCCAGCAGCTTGTGGAACGATCAGCCCCAGCATTTT
clone_size: large; d_call: -; v_call: TRBV5-1; j_call: TRBJ1-1; cdr3_aa: CASARDGNTEAFF; cdr3_nt: TGCGCCAGCGCCCGGGACGGCAACACTGAAGCTTTCTTT
clone_size: -; d_call: -; v_call: TRBV2; j_call: TRBJ2-2; cdr3_aa: CASNQRETGELFF; cdr3_nt: TGTGCCAGCAACCAAAGGGAAACCGGGGAGCTGTTTTTT
clone_size: medium-sized; d_call: -; v_call: TRBV5-6; j_call: TRBJ2-7; cdr3_aa: CASSFRKTGTGGYEQYF; cdr3_nt: TGTGCCAGCAGCTTTCGGAAAACCGGGACTGGAGGGTACGAGCAGTACTTC
clone_size: -; d_call: -; v_call: TRBV28; j_call: TRBJ2-7; cdr3_aa: CASSLGTTHILYEQYF; cdr3_nt: TGTGCCAGCAGCCTCGGGACAACCCATATTCTTTACGAGCAGTACTTC
clone_size: few; d_call: TRBD2; v_call: TRBV6-1; j_call: TRBJ2-1; cdr3_aa: CASTLAGVNEQFF; cdr3_nt: TGTGCCAGCACACTAGCGGGAGTTAATGAGCAGTTCTTC
clone_size: -; d_call: -; v_call: TRBV27; j_call: TRBJ1-5; cdr3_aa: CASSRGSHQPQHF; cdr3_nt: TGTGCCAGCAGCCGAGGGTCCCATCAGCCCCAGCATTTT
clone_size: -; d_call: -; v_call: TRBV6-1; j_call: TRBJ2-1; cdr3_aa: CASSGPSAGRGEQFF; cdr3_nt: TGTGCCAGCAGTGGCCCCTCGGCCGGCCGCGGGGAGCAGTTCTTC
clone_size: -; d_call: -; v_call: TRBV7-9; j_call: TRBJ2-3; cdr3_aa: CASSQSLGTDTQYF; cdr3_nt: TGTGCCAGCAGCCAGTCATTGGGGACAGATACGCAGTATTTT
clone_size: medium-sized; d_call: -; v_call: TRBV19; j_call: TRBJ1-2; cdr3_aa: CASSPQETYGYTF; cdr3_nt: TGTGCCAGTAGTCCACAGGAAACCTATGGCTACACCTTC
clone_size: -; d_call: -; v_call: TRBV5-4; j_call: TRBJ1-6; cdr3_aa: CASSVRRSDSPLHF; cdr3_nt: TGTGCCAGCAGCGTGCGGCGGAGCGATTCACCCCTCCACTTT
clone_size: medium-sized; d_call: -; v_call: TRBV5-1; j_call: TRBJ1-1; cdr3_aa: CASSLQSMNTEAFF; cdr3_nt: TGCGCCAGCAGCCTACAGTCGATGAACACTGAAGCTTTCTTT
clone_size: -; d_call: -; v_call: TRBV28; j_call: TRBJ2-6; cdr3_aa: CASSSPGGVGANVLTF; cdr3_nt: TGTGCCAGCAGTTCCCCCGGCGGGGTTGGGGCCAACGTCCTGACTTTC
clone_size: few; d_call: -; v_call: TRBV7-2; j_call: TRBJ2-7; cdr3_aa: CASSTRPGSYEQYF; cdr3_nt: TGTGCCAGCAGCACCAGACCGGGGTCCTACGAGCAGTACTTC
clone_size: few; d_call: -; v_call: TRBV6-1; j_call: TRBJ2-7; cdr3_aa: CASSVEGSYEQYF; cdr3_nt: TGTGCCAGCAGTGTCGAGGGTTCCTACGAGCAGTACTTC
clone_size: -; d_call: -; v_call: TRBV9; j_call: TRBJ1-6; cdr3_aa: CASSVEANSPLHF; cdr3_nt: TGTGCCAGCAGCGTAGAGGCAAATTCACCCCTCCACTTT
clone_size: -; d_call: TRBD1; v_call: TRBV5-1; j_call: TRBJ2-7; cdr3_aa: CASSLQGQGSYEQYF; cdr3_nt: TGCGCCAGCAGCTTGCAGGGACAGGGATCCTACGAGCAGTACTTC
clone_size: -; d_call: TRBD2; v_call: TRBV5-4; j_call: TRBJ2-3; cdr3_aa: CASSPPSGTRRGTDTQYF; cdr3_nt: TGTGCCAGCAGCCCCCCTAGCGGGACCCGGCGGGGCACAGATACGCAGTATTTT
clone_size: -; d_call: -; v_call: TRBV27; j_call: TRBJ2-1; cdr3_aa: CASSSHGYNEQFF; cdr3_nt: TGTGCCAGCAGTTCCCACGGATACAATGAGCAGTTCTTC
clone_size: -; d_call: -; v_call: TRBV11-2; j_call: TRBJ1-1; cdr3_aa: CASSSWTATNTEAFF; cdr3_nt: TGTGCCAGCAGCTCCTGGACAGCTACGAACACTGAAGCTTTCTTT
clone_size: few; d_call: TRBD1; v_call: TRBV5-1; j_call: TRBJ1-6; cdr3_aa: CASSLGDSNSPLHF; cdr3_nt: TGCGCCAGCAGCTTGGGGGACAGTAATTCACCCCTCCACTTT
clone_size: few; d_call: -; v_call: TRBV10-3; j_call: TRBJ2-5; cdr3_aa: CAISESTRTRWETQYF; cdr3_nt: TGTGCCATCAGTGAGTCGACTCGTACTAGATGGGAGACCCAGTACTTC
clone_size: -; d_call: TRBD1; v_call: TRBV2; j_call: TRBJ2-7; cdr3_aa: CASSVRGTGVYEQYF; cdr3_nt: TGTGCCAGCAGTGTTCGTGGGACAGGGGTCTACGAGCAGTACTTC
clone_size: few; d_call: -; v_call: TRBV29-1; j_call: TRBJ1-1; cdr3_aa: CSVEGQLNTEAFF; cdr3_nt: TGCAGCGTTGAAGGGCAGCTGAACACTGAAGCTTTCTTT
clone_size: -; d_call: -; v_call: TRBV5-1; j_call: TRBJ1-5; cdr3_aa: CASSPDSNQPQHF; cdr3_nt: TGCGCCAGCAGCCCGGATAGCAATCAGCCCCAGCATTTT
clone_size: -; d_call: -; v_call: TRBV7-2; j_call: TRBJ1-1; cdr3_aa: CASSQIQGSNTEAFF; cdr3_nt: TGTGCCAGCAGCCAAATACAGGGTAGCAACACTGAAGCTTTCTTT
clone_size: few; d_call: TRBD1; v_call: TRBV14; j_call: TRBJ2-7; cdr3_aa: CASSQLGQGFYEQYF; cdr3_nt: TGTGCCAGCAGCCAACTGGGACAGGGGTTTTACGAGCAGTACTTC
clone_size: -; d_call: TRBD2; v_call: TRBV5-1; j_call: TRBJ2-3; cdr3_aa: CASSLGLAGGPISDTQYF; cdr3_nt: TGCGCCAGCAGCTTGGGGCTAGCGGGAGGGCCGATATCGGATACGCAGTATTTT
clone_size: medium-sized; d_call: TRBD1; v_call: TRBV27; j_call: TRBJ2-7; cdr3_aa: CAIRGQGGEQYF; cdr3_nt: TGTGCCATTAGGGGACAGGGGGGTGAGCAGTACTTC
clone_size: -; d_call: -; v_call: TRBV10-2; j_call: TRBJ2-7; cdr3_aa: CASSEFAGPYEQYF; cdr3_nt: TGCGCCAGCAGTGAGTTTGCGGGCCCCTACGAGCAGTACTTC
clone_size: -; d_call: TRBD1; v_call: TRBV30; j_call: TRBJ1-4; cdr3_aa: CAWRPIPGTGYEKLFF; cdr3_nt: TGTGCCTGGAGGCCTATACCCGGGACAGGGTATGAAAAACTGTTTTTT
clone_size: few; d_call: TRBD1; v_call: TRBV5-4; j_call: TRBJ1-6; cdr3_aa: CASSSSRDRSGNSPLHF; cdr3_nt: TGTGCCAGCAGCTCGTCCCGGGACAGGAGTGGGAATTCACCCCTCCACTTT
clone_size: few; d_call: -; v_call: TRBV5-8; j_call: TRBJ2-3; cdr3_aa: CASRTGGRRRTDTQYF; cdr3_nt: TGTGCCAGCAGAACCGGCGGGCGGAGGAGAACAGATACGCAGTATTTT
clone_size: -; d_call: -; v_call: TRBV29-1; j_call: TRBJ1-1; cdr3_aa: CSVESATGGAEAFF; cdr3_nt: TGCAGCGTTGAAAGCGCGACCGGGGGCGCTGAAGCTTTCTTT
clone_size: -; d_call: TRBD1; v_call: TRBV5-1; j_call: TRBJ1-1; cdr3_aa: CASSYGTGEALF; cdr3_nt: TGCGCCAGCAGCTACGGGACAGGAGAAGCTCTCTTT
clone_size: -; d_call: TRBD1; v_call: TRBV7-9; j_call: TRBJ1-2; cdr3_aa: CASSLFGTVEDYGYTF; cdr3_nt: TGTGCCAGCAGCTTATTTGGGACAGTAGAAGATTATGGCTACACCTTC
clone_size: -; d_call: -; v_call: TRBV19; j_call: TRBJ2-5; cdr3_aa: CASGTGRLETQYF; cdr3_nt: TGTGCCAGCGGAACTGGCAGATTGGAGACCCAGTACTTC
clone_size: -; d_call: -; v_call: TRBV5-1; j_call: TRBJ2-7; cdr3_aa: CASSLQGRSSYEQYF; cdr3_nt: TGCGCCAGCAGCTTGCAGGGAAGGAGCTCCTACGAGCAGTACTTC
clone_size: -; d_call: TRBD1; v_call: TRBV18; j_call: TRBJ2-7; cdr3_aa: CASSQQGGSYEQYF; cdr3_nt: TGTGCCAGCTCACAACAGGGGGGCTCCTACGAGCAGTACTTC
clone_size: -; d_call: TRBD1; v_call: TRBV2; j_call: TRBJ1-5; cdr3_aa: CASSGTGPNQPQHF; cdr3_nt: TGTGCCAGCAGTGGGACAGGGCCCAATCAGCCCCAGCATTTT
clone_size: medium-sized; d_call: -; v_call: TRBV5-4; j_call: TRBJ2-2; cdr3_aa: CASSFSLNTGELFF; cdr3_nt: TGTGCCAGCAGCTTTAGCCTAAACACCGGGGAGCTGTTTTTT
clone_size: few; d_call: -; v_call: TRBV18; j_call: TRBJ1-1; cdr3_aa: CASSPPSSRNTEAFF; cdr3_nt: TGTGCCAGCTCACCCCCTAGTTCGAGGAACACTGAAGCTTTCTTT